This T cell receptor beta chain was retrieved from a study of spatial heterogeneity in lung cancer. Study-wide background: There were, on average, more than 9.5 raw-read appearances for each unique TCR and UMI combination. Whole-study results and caveats: Compared with follow-up, resection was when ubiquitous expanded tumor TCRs appeared in blood more.

Ten or more counts support this clonotype. Antigen specificity is unknown. CDR3 length equals 16 residues. The V gene lost 1 base and the J gene lost 0 bases, with 10 bases spanning the gap. Time point reported: sample taken at primary tumor resection. The study sequenced unsorted whole RNA from tumor, nontumor lung or frozen PBMC. The donors were 72 patients with non-small cell lung cancer that was early-stage and untreated. TCRdb re-derived calls from the 5' RACE reads in MiXCR, one entry per CDR3 protein. The table records 50,000 to 65,000 distinct CDR3 sequences, over 5.5% of them present only once.

The chain links TRBV12-3 or TRBV12-4 to TRBJ2-4; the D gene is possibly TRBD2 (5 bases). This specimen consisted of PBMCs, obtained at surgery. The receptor was derived from a female donor with early-stage non-small cell lung cancer. CDR3 amino acids: CASSLVAGLAKNIQYF. The CDR3 DNA reads as TGTGCCAGCAGTTTAGTGGCAGGACTAGCCAAAAACATTCAGTACTTC.